This T cell receptor (beta chain) derives from a study of radiotherapy plus CTLA-4 blockade in lung cancer. Germline values: CDR1 SGHNT, CDR2 YYREEE (reference sequence). V was cut by 2 bases and J by 4 bases, with 9 bases left in between. CDR3 size: 13 residues. For this clone: Its specificity is not known.

The table came from immunoSEQ multiplex PCR; TCRdb's copy has only in-frame clones and leaves some out. The profile shows around 40,000 clones, 75% of them singletons. Regarding the study as a whole: The best predictor of response was reported to be early blood T cell clone dynamics, with interferon-beta. Following radiotherapy plus ipilimumab, tumor-derived TCR clones expanded in the blood.

The sequences come from peripheral blood, collected from a patient treated with radiotherapy plus ipilimumab. V is TRBV5-4 and J is TRBJ1-1; perhaps TRBD1 as D (6 bases). This clonotype originated in a human donor with non-small cell lung cancer who had stable disease on radiotherapy plus ipilimumab. The DNA of the CDR3 is TGTGCCAGCAGCTTACAGGGTGGCACTGAAGCTTTCTTT. Amino acids: CASSLQGGTEAFF.